This T cell receptor (beta chain) was identified in a study of response to subunit inactivated influenza vaccine. The study, taken as a whole, reports: Each seasonal influenza vaccination, the authors suggested, recruits few new T cells.

TCRdb reprocessed the RT-PCR reads via MiXCR and lists one record per CDR3 protein. The repertoire includes approximately 500,000 distinct CDR3 sequences, about 14% of them detected once, and roughly 11% sits in the top ten. V was shortened by 3 bases and J by 6 bases, with 6 bases between the two germline ends. Germline CDR1 is SGHDN and CDR2 is FVKESK. This CDR3 has 12 residues. About this clonotype itself: Its matching antigen is unknown.

The chain has TRBV14 and TRBJ2-1; D not certain. Sample: PBMCs from blood, taken about 13 days after vaccination. This TCR was recovered from a man in his forties or fifties who received an inactivated influenza vaccine. CDR3 coding DNA: TGTGCCAGCAGCCACTTTGCCAATGAGCAGTTCTTC. Translated, it gives CASSHFANEQFF.